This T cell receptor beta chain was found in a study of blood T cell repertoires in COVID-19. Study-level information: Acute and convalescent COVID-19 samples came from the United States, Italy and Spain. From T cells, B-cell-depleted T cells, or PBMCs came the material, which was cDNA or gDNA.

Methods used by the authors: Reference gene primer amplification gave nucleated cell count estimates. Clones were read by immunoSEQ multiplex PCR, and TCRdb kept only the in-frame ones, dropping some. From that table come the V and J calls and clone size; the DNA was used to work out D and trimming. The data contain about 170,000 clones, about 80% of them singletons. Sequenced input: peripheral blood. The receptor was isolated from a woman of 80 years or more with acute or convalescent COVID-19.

The CDR3 nucleotides read TGTGCCAGCAGCGTACAGGTTGGCTCCTACGAGCAGTACTTC. Amino acid sequence: CASSVQVGSYEQYF. V gene TRBV6-5 combines with J gene TRBJ2-7; maybe TRBD1 (5 bases). The CDR3 has 14 residues. Trimming took 6 bases from V and 0 from J, leaving 12 bases between them. The germline CDR1 and CDR2 sequences are MNHEY and SVGAGI.